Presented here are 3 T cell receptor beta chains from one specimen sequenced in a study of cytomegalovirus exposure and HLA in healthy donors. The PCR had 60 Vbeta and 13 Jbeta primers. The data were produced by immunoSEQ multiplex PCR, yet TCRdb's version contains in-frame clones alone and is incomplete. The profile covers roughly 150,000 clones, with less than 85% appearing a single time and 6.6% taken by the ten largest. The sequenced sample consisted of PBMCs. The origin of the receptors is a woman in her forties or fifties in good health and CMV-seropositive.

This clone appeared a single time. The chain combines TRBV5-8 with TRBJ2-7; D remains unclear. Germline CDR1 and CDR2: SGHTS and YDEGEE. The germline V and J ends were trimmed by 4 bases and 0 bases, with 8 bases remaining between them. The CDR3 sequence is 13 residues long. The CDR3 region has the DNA TGTGCCAGCAGCCCCGACAACTCCTACGAGCAGTACTTC. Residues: CASSPDNSYEQYF.

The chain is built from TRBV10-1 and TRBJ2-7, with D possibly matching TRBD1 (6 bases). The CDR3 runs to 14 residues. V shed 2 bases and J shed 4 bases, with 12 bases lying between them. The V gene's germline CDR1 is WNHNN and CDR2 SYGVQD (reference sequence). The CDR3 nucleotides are TGCGCCAGCAGTGAGGTGGGGGCGCGGTACGAGCAGTACTTC. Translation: CASSEVGARYEQYF.

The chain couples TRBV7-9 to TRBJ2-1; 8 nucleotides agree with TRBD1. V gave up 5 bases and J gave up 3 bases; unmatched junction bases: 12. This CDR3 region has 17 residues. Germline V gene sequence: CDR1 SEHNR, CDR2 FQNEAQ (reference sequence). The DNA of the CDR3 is TGTGCCAGCAGCGGCCCCGACAGGGGACGGAACTACAATGAGCAGTTCTTC. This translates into CASSGPDRGRNYNEQFF.